Detailed here is one T cell receptor beta chain. Its antigen remains unknown. The data derive from a study of cytomegalovirus exposure and HLA in healthy donors. Looking at the study overall: Around 190 million T cells yielded roughly 100 million unique TCR beta sequences, as an earlier analysis found. Overall study findings and caveats: Cytomegalovirus status, reportedly, was diagnosed with high specificity and sensitivity by the classifier. The CMV antigen specificity of a few CMV-associated chains was confirmed through in vitro analysis. Earlier analysis found most TCR beta V segments productive about 87% or about 30% of the time.

13 Jbeta primers and 60 Vbeta primers were used for the PCR. The assay was immunoSEQ multiplex PCR, and TCRdb's table has in-frame clones only and misses some. The table lists 90,000 to 150,000 clones, about 80% of them singletons. CDR1 and CDR2 (germline): SEHNR, FQNEAQ (reference sequence). CDR3 length: 14 residues. Between the trimmed V and J ends, which lost 3 bases and 0 bases, there was a span of 6 bases. This clonotype was sampled from a man over 45 in good health and CMV-seropositive. This chain links TRBV7-9 with TRBJ2-4; D is possibly TRBD1 (5 bases). Sequenced: PBMCs. CDR3 nucleotide sequence: TGTGCCAGCAGCTTGCAGGGAGCCAAAAACATTCAGTACTTC. Protein sequence: CASSLQGAKNIQYF. Together with reference TRBV7-9 and TRBJ2-4, the CDR3 gives the full variable domain: DTGVSQNPRHKITKRGQNVTFRCDPISEHNRLYWYRQTLGQGPEFLTYFQNEAQLEKSRLLSDRFSAERPKGSFSTLEIQRTEQGDSAMYLCASSLQGAKNIQYFGAGTRLSVL.